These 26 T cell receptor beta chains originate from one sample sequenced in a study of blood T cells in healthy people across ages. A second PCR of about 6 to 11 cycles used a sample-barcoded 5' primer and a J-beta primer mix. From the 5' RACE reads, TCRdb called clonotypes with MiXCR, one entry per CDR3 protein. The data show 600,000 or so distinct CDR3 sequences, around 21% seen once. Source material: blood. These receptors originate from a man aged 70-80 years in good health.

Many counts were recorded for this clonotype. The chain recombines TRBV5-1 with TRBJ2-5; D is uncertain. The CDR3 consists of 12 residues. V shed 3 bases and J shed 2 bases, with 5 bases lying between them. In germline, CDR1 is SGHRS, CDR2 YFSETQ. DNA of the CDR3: TGCGCCAGCAGCTGGGGTCAAGAGACCCAGTACTTC. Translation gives CASSWGQETQYF.

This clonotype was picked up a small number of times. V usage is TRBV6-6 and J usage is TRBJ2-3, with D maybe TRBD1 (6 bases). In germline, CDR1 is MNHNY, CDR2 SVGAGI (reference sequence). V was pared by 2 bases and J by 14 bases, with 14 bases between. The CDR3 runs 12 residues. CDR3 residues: CASSYPDRTPYF. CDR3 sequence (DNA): TGTGCCAGCAGTTACCCCGACAGGACCCCGTATTTT.

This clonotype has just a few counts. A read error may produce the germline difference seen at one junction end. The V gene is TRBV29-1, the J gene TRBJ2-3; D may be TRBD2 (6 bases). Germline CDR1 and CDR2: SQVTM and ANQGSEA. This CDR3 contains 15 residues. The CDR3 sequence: CSAEGSSVSEGTQYF. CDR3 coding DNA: TGCAGCGCTGAAGGTTCTAGCGTCTCGGAGGGTACGCAGTATTTT.

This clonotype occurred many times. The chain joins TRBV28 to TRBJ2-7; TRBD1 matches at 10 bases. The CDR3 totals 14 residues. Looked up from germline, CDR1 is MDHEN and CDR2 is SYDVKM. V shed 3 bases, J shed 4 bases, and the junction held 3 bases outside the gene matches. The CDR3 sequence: CASSFGTGVYEQYF. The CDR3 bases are TGTGCCAGCAGTTTTGGGACAGGGGTTTACGAGCAGTACTTC.

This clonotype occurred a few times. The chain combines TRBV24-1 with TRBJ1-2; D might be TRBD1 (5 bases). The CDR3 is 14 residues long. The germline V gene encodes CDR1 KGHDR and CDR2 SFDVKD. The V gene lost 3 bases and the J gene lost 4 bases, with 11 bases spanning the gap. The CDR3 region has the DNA TGTGCCACCAGTGATCCTGACAGTAGCTATGGCTACACCTTC. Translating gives CATSDPDSSYGYTF.

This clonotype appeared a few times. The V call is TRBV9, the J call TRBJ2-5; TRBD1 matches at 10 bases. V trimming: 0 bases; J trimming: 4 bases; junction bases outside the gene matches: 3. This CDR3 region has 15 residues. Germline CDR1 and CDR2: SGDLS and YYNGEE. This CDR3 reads CASSVGGQGRETQYF. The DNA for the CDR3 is TGTGCCAGCAGCGTAGGGGGACAGGGGCGAGAGACCCAGTACTTC.

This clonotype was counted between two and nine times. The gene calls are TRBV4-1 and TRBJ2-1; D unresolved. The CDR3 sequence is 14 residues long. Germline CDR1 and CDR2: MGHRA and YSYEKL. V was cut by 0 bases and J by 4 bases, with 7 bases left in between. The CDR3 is CASSQDLVYNEQFF. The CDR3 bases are TGCGCCAGCAGCCAAGATCTAGTATACAATGAGCAGTTCTTC.

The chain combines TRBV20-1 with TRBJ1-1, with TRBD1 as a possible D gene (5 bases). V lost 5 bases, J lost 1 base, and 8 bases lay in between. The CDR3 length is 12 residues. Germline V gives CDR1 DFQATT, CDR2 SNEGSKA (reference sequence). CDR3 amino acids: CSAWQGNTEAFF. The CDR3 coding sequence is TGCAGTGCTTGGCAGGGGAACACTGAAGCTTTCTTT.

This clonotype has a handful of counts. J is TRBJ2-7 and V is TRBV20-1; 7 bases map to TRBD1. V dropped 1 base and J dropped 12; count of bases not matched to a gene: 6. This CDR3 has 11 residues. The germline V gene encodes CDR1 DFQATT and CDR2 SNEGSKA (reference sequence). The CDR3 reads CSARVEGGGYF. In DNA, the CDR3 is TGCAGTGCTAGAGTAGAAGGGGGCGGGTACTTC.

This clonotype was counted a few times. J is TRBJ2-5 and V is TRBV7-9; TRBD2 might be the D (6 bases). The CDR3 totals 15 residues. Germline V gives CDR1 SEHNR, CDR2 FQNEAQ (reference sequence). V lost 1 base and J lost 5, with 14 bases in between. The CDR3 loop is CASSLGATRGETQYF. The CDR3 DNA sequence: TGTGCCAGCAGCTTAGGTGCGACTAGGGGTGAGACCCAGTACTTC.

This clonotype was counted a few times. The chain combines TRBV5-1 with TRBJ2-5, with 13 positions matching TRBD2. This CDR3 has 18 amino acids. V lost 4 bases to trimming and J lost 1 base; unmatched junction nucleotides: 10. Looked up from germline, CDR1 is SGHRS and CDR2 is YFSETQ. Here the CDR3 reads CASSPTTSGRHLQETQYF. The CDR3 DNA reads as TGCGCCAGCAGCCCGACGACTAGCGGGAGGCATCTCCAAGAGACCCAGTACTTC.

The DNA for the CDR3 is TGCGCCAGCAGCCACCCCGACAGGGACACCGGGGAGCTGTTTTTT. Translation gives CASSHPDRDTGELFF. The chain recombines TRBV4-1 with TRBJ2-2, with 7 bases identical to TRBD1. The V gene's germline CDR1 is MGHRA and CDR2 YSYEKL. This CDR3 comprises 15 residues. V lost 3 bases, J lost 3 bases, and 4 bases stayed unmatched.

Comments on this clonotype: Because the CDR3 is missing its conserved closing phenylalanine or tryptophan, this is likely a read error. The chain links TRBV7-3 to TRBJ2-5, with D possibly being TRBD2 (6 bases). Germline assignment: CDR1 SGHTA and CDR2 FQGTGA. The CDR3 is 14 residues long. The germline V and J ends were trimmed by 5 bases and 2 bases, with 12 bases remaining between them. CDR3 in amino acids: CASSPGGPQETQYL. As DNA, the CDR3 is TGTGCCAGCAGCCCCGGAGGGCCTCAAGAGACCCAGTACCTC.

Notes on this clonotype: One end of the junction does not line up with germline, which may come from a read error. This CDR3 is CAGSPTAAEGDEQFF. CDR3 DNA sequence: TGCGCCGGCAGCCCGACGGCAGCGGAGGGCGATGAGCAGTTCTTC. V gene TRBV5-1 combines with J gene TRBJ2-1; tentative D call: TRBD2 (6 bases). The CDR3 covers 15 residues. Germline V gene sequence: CDR1 SGHRS, CDR2 YFSETQ.

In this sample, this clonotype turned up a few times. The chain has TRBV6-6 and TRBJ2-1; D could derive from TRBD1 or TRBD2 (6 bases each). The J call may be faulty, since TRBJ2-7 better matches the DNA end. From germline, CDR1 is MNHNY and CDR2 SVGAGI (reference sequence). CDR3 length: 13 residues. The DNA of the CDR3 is TGTGCCAGCAAACCAGGGGAGGTCTACGAGCAGTACTTC. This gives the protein CASKPGEVYEQYF.

Here the CDR3 reads CASRDPRGLEQYF. The CDR3 nucleotides are TGTGCCAGCAGGGACCCCCGGGGGCTCGAGCAGTACTTC. This rearrangement joins TRBV12-3 or TRBV12-4 to TRBJ2-7; D possibly matches TRBD1 or TRBD2 (6 bases each). The CDR3 extends over 13 amino acids. Deletions cut 6 bases from V and 6 bases from J, with 15 bases between.

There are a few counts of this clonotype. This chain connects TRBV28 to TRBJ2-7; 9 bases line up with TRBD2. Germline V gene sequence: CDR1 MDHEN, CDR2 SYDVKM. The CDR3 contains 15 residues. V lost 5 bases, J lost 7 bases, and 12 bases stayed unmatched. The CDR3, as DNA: TGTGCCAGCAGTGTGAGTCCGGGACTAGCTGGGGAGCAGTACTTC. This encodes CASSVSPGLAGEQYF.

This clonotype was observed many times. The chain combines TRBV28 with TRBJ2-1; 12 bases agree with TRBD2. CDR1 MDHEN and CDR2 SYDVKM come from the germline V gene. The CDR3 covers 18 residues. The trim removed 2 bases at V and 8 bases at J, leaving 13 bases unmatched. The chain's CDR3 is CASSLPPASGRARDEQFF. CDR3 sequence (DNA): TGTGCCAGCAGTTTACCCCCCGCTAGCGGGAGGGCCAGGGATGAGCAGTTCTTC.

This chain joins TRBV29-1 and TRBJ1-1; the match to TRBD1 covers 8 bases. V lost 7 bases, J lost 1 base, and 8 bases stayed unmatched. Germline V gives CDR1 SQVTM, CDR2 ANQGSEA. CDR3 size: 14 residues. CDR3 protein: CSAKPGTGNTEAFF. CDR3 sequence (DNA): TGCAGCGCCAAGCCCGGGACAGGGAACACTGAAGCTTTCTTT.

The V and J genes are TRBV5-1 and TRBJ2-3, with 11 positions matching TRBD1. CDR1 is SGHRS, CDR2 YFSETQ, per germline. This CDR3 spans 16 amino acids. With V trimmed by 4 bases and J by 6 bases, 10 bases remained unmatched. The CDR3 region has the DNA TGCGCCAGCAGCCCCAGCTGGGGACAGGGGGGCGATACGCAGTATTTT. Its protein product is CASSPSWGQGGDTQYF.

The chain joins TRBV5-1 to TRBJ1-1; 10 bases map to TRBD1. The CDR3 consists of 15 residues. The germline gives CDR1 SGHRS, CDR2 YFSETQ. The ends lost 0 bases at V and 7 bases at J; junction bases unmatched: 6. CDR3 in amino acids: CASSLGATGGREAFF. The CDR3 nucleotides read TGCGCCAGCAGCTTGGGGGCGACAGGGGGCCGTGAAGCTTTCTTT. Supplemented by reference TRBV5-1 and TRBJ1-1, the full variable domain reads KAGVTQTPRYLIKTRGQQVTLSCSPISGHRSVSWYQQTPGQGLQFLFEYFSETQRNKGNFPGRFSGRQFSNSRSEMNVSTLELGDSALYLCASSLGATGGREAFFGQGTRLTVV.

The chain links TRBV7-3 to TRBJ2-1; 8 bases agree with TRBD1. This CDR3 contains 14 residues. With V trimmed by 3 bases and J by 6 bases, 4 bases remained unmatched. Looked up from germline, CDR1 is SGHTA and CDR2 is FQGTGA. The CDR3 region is CASSLRQGINEQFF. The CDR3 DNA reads TGTGCCAGCAGCTTGAGACAGGGGATCAATGAGCAGTTCTTC.

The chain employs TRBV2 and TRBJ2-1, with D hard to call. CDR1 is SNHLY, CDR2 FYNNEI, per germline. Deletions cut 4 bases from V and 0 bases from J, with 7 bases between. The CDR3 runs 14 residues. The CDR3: CASSVDGSYNEQFF. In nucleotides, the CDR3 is TGTGCCAGCAGTGTAGACGGCTCCTACAATGAGCAGTTCTTC.

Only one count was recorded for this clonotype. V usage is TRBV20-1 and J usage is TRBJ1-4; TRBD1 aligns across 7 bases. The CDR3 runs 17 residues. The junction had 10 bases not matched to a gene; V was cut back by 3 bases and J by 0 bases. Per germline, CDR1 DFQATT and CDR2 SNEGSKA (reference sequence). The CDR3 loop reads CSASPSGGGATNEKLFF. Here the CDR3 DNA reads TGCAGTGCTAGCCCGTCAGGGGGGGGTGCAACTAATGAAAAACTGTTTTTT.

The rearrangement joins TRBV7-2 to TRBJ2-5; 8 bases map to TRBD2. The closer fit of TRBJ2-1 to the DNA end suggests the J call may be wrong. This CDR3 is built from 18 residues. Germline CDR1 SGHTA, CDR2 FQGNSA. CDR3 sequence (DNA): TGTGCCAGCAGCTTGGCTTTTAGCGGGACCCCAAATTACAATGAGCAGTTCTTC. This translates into CASSLAFSGTPNYNEQFF.

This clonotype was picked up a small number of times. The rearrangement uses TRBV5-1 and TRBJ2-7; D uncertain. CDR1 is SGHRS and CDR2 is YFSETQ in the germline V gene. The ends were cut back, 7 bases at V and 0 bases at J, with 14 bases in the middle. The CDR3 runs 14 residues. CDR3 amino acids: CASSFGLSSYEQYF. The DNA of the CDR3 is TGCGCCAGCTCTTTCGGGCTCAGCTCCTACGAGCAGTACTTC.